Reported below is one T cell receptor beta chain. Its specificity is unknown. This may stem from a read error, because a much larger clone lies one nucleotide away. One entry per CDR3 protein results from TCRdb running MiXCR on the PCR reads. The sample yields about 500,000 distinct CDR3 sequences, about 21% seen once. The data derive from a study of molecular identifiers for immune sequencing clone quantification. This CDR3 region has 13 residues. Trimming left V 1 base short and J 3 bases short, with 10 bases between. The germline V gene has CDR1 DFQATT and CDR2 SNEGSKA (reference sequence). Notes on the study in general: One cell's worth of spiked Jurkat TCR RNA was reportedly detectable among approximately 1 million naive cells. Highly expanded clone sizes could be underestimated through barcode sharing by identical TCR molecules. Clones exceeding 20 RNA copies carried over 97% of effector molecules but under 1% of naive-cell molecules.

Material for sequencing was naive CD8+ T cells from blood, with Jurkat cell RNA spiked in. Subset in this sample: FACS-sorted CD8+CD4-CCR7+CD45RA+ naive T cells. The genes are TRBV20-1 and TRBJ2-7; possibly TRBD2 for D (5 bases). The source of this sequence is a human donor in good health. Some libraries in this study had Jurkat cell RNA spiked in. The CDR3 spells CSARGAGHYEQYF. The CDR3 DNA is TGCAGTGCTAGAGGGGCGGGTCACTACGAGCAGTACTTC.